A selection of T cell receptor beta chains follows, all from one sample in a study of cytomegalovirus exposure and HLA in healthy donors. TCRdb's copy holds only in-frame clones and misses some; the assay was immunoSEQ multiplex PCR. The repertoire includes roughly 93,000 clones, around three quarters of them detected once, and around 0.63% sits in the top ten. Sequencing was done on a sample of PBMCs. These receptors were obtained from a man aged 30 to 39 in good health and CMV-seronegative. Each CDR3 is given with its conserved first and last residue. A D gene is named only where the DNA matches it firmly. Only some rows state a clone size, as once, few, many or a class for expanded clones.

CDR3 protein: CASRDGGYNEQFF; CDR3 DNA: TGTGCCAGCAGGGACGGAGGATACAATGAGCAGTTCTTC; J gene: TRBJ2-1; V gene: TRBV6-1; D gene: NA; clone size: NA
CDR3 protein: CASTSGAYEQYF; CDR3 DNA: TGTGCCAGCACCAGCGGTGCCTACGAGCAGTACTTC; J gene: TRBJ2-7; V gene: TRBV6-6; D gene: NA; clone size: few
CDR3 protein: CASNQGERETQYF; CDR3 DNA: TGTGCCAGCAACCAGGGGGAAAGGGAGACCCAGTACTTC; J gene: TRBJ2-5; V gene: TRBV9; D gene: TRBD1; clone size: NA
CDR3 protein: CASSLGDRGYGELFF; CDR3 DNA: TGTGCCAGCAGCTTAGGGGACAGGGGGTACGGGGAGCTGTTTTTT; J gene: TRBJ2-2; V gene: TRBV7-8; D gene: TRBD1; clone size: few
CDR3 protein: CASSVGTEEAFF; CDR3 DNA: TGTGCCAGCAGCGTAGGGACAGAGGAAGCTTTCTTT; J gene: TRBJ1-1; V gene: TRBV9; D gene: NA; clone size: few
CDR3 protein: CASSIGGATNEKLFF; CDR3 DNA: TGTGCCAGTAGTATAGGAGGAGCAACTAATGAAAAACTGTTTTTT; J gene: TRBJ1-4; V gene: TRBV19; D gene: NA; clone size: NA
CDR3 protein: CASSLYGYTF; CDR3 DNA: TGTGCCAGTAGTCTCTATGGCTACACCTTC; J gene: TRBJ1-2; V gene: TRBV19; D gene: NA; clone size: NA
CDR3 protein: CASSTGTGDGTEAFF; CDR3 DNA: TGTGCCAGCAGCACCGGAACAGGGGACGGCACTGAAGCTTTCTTT; J gene: TRBJ1-1; V gene: TRBV7-6; D gene: TRBD1; clone size: NA
CDR3 protein: CASSLGAAGQTLHYTF; CDR3 DNA: TGTGCCAGCAGCTTAGGGGCTGCGGGGCAGACTCTTCACTACACCTTC; J gene: TRBJ1-2; V gene: TRBV7-9; D gene: NA; clone size: NA
CDR3 protein: CASSVGLAGGTADTQYF; CDR3 DNA: TGTGCCAGCAGCGTAGGACTAGCGGGGGGTACGGCAGATACGCAGTATTTT; J gene: TRBJ2-3; V gene: TRBV9; D gene: TRBD2; clone size: NA
CDR3 protein: CASSLVSGEKLFF; CDR3 DNA: TGTGCCAGCAGTTTAGTCTCGGGGGAAAAACTGTTTTTT; J gene: TRBJ1-4; V gene: TRBV28; D gene: NA; clone size: few
CDR3 protein: CASSLMRQGGTGELFF; CDR3 DNA: TGTGCCAGCAGCTTAATGCGCCAGGGGGGCACCGGGGAGCTGTTTTTT; J gene: TRBJ2-2; V gene: TRBV7-3; D gene: NA; clone size: NA
CDR3 protein: CASSFAGGYEQYF; CDR3 DNA: TGTGCCAGCAGTTTCGCAGGGGGCTACGAGCAGTACTTC; J gene: TRBJ2-7; V gene: TRBV27; D gene: TRBD1; clone size: NA
CDR3 protein: CASSLGDRAEAFF; CDR3 DNA: TGTGCCAGCTCACTAGGGGACAGGGCCGAAGCTTTCTTT; J gene: TRBJ1-1; V gene: TRBV18; D gene: TRBD1; clone size: NA
CDR3 protein: CASSLGTGNSPLHF; CDR3 DNA: TGTGCCAGCAGTTTAGGGACAGGAAATTCACCCCTCCACTTT; J gene: TRBJ1-6; V gene: TRBV27; D gene: TRBD1; clone size: NA
CDR3 protein: CASSHGGGPYNEQFF; CDR3 DNA: TGTGCCAGCAGTCACGGGGGGGGACCCTACAATGAGCAGTTCTTC; J gene: TRBJ2-1; V gene: TRBV25-1; D gene: TRBD2; clone size: once
CDR3 protein: CASSLLGAEAFF; CDR3 DNA: TGTGCCAGCAGCTTGTTAGGGGCTGAAGCTTTCTTT; J gene: TRBJ1-1; V gene: TRBV5-6; D gene: NA; clone size: NA
CDR3 protein: CASSVVGARGVYGYTF; CDR3 DNA: TGTGCCAGCAGCGTAGTTGGAGCCAGGGGAGTCTATGGCTACACCTTC; J gene: TRBJ1-2; V gene: TRBV9; D gene: NA; clone size: NA
CDR3 protein: CASSSRQTINYGYTF; CDR3 DNA: TGTGCCAGTAGTTCGAGGCAGACCATTAACTATGGCTACACCTTC; J gene: TRBJ1-2; V gene: TRBV19; D gene: NA; clone size: NA
CDR3 protein: CASSESGSYNEQFF; CDR3 DNA: TGTGCCAGCAGTGAAAGCGGTTCCTACAATGAGCAGTTCTTC; J gene: TRBJ2-1; V gene: TRBV6-1; D gene: NA; clone size: NA
CDR3 protein: CASSSGTVGSPLHF; CDR3 DNA: TGTGCCAGCAGTTCCGGGACAGTCGGTTCACCCCTCCACTTT; J gene: TRBJ1-6; V gene: TRBV5-4; D gene: TRBD1; clone size: few
CDR3 protein: CASSPGQGGYSNQPQHF; CDR3 DNA: TGTGCCAGCAGTCCCGGACAGGGGGGATATAGCAATCAGCCCCAGCATTTT; J gene: TRBJ1-5; V gene: TRBV27; D gene: TRBD1; clone size: NA
CDR3 protein: CASSQSRRGLDYGYTF; CDR3 DNA: TGTGCCAGCAGCCAAAGTCGGAGGGGTTTGGACTATGGCTACACCTTC; J gene: TRBJ1-2; V gene: TRBV4-2; D gene: NA; clone size: NA
CDR3 protein: CSSSNRQGGQVNTEAFF; CDR3 DNA: TGTTCCAGCAGCAACCGCCAGGGAGGACAGGTGAACACTGAAGCTTTCTTT; J gene: TRBJ1-1; V gene: TRBV7-9; D gene: TRBD1; clone size: NA
CDR3 protein: CASKAWAVQETQYF; CDR3 DNA: TGTGCCAGCAAAGCCTGGGCAGTCCAAGAGACCCAGTACTTC; J gene: TRBJ2-5; V gene: TRBV6-1; D gene: NA; clone size: NA
CDR3 protein: CASSLDSARGLETQYF; CDR3 DNA: TGCGCCAGCAGCTTGGATTCAGCCAGGGGGCTAGAGACCCAGTACTTC; J gene: TRBJ2-5; V gene: TRBV5-1; D gene: TRBD1; clone size: few
CDR3 protein: CASSQDEVGAGGNEQFF; CDR3 DNA: TGCGCCAGCAGCCAAGATGAGGTGGGCGCGGGGGGCAATGAGCAGTTCTTC; J gene: TRBJ2-1; V gene: TRBV4-1; D gene: TRBD2; clone size: once